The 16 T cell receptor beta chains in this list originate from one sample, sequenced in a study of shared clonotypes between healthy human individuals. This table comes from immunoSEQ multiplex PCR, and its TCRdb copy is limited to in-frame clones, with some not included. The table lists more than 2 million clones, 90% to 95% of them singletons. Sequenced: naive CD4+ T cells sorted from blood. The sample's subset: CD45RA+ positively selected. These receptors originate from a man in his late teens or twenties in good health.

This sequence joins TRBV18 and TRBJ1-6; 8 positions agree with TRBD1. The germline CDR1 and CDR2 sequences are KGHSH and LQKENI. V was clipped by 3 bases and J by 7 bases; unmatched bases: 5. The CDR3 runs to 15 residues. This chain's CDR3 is CASSPQQGDNSPLHF. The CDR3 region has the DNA TGTGCCAGCTCACCCCAACAGGGGGACAATTCACCCCTCCACTTT.

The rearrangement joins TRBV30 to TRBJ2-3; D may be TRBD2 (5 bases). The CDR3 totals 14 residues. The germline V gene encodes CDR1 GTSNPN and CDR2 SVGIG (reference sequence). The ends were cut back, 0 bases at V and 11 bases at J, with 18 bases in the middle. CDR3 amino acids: CAWSVRTGTSMQYF. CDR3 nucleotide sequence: TGTGCCTGGAGTGTACGAACGGGAACCTCAATGCAGTATTTT.

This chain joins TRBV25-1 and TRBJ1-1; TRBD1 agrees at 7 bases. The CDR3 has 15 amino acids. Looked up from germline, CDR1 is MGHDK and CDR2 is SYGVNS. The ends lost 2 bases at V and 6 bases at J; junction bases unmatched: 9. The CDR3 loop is CASSERQGYSSEAFF. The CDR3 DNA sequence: TGTGCCAGCAGTGAAAGACAGGGTTATTCATCTGAAGCTTTCTTT.

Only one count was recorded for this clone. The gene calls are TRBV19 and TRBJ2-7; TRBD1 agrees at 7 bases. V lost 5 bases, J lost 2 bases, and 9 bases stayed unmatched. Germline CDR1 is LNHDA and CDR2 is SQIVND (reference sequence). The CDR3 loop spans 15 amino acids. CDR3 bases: TGTGCCAGTAGTGACCAGTCCGGGACAGCCTACGAGCAGTACTTC. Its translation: CASSDQSGTAYEQYF.

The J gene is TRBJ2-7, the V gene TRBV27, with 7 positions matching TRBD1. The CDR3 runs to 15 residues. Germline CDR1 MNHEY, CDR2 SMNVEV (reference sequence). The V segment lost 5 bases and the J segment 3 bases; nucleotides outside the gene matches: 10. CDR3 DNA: TGTGCCAGCAGTCCGGACAGGATCAAGATCTACGAGCAGTACTTC. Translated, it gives CASSPDRIKIYEQYF.

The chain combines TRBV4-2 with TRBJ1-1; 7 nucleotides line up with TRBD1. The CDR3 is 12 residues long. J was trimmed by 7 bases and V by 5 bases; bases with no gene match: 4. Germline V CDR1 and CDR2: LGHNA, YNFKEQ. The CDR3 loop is CASSFGTDEAFF. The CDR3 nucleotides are TGTGCCAGCAGCTTCGGGACAGATGAAGCTTTCTTT.

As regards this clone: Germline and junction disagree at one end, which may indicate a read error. This CDR3 reads CASSLSSGGTDTQYF. The CDR3 nucleotides are TGTGCTAGCAGCTTGTCTAGCGGGGGTACAGATACGCAGTATTTT. V gene TRBV7-7 combines with J gene TRBJ2-3, with 10 bases matching TRBD2. Germline V CDR1 and CDR2: SSHAT, FNYEAQ (reference sequence). There are 15 residues in the CDR3.

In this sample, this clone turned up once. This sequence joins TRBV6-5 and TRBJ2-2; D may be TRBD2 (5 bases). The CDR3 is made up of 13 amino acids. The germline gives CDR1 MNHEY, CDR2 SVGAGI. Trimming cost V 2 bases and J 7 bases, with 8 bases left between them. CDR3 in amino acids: CASSYAGLGELFF. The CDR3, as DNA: TGTGCCAGCAGTTACGCGGGTCTCGGGGAGCTGTTTTTT.

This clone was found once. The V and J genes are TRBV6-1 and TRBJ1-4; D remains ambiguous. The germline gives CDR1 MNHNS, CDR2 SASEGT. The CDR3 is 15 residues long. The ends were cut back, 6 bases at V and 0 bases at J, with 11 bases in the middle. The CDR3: CASRAALATNEKLFF. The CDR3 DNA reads TGTGCCAGCAGAGCAGCCCTTGCAACTAATGAAAAACTGTTTTTT.

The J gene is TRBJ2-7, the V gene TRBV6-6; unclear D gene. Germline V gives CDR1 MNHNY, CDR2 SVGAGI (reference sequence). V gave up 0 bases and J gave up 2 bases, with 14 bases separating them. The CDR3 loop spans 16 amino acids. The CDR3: CASSYSQTGRAYEQYF. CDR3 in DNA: TGTGCCAGCAGTTACTCGCAAACGGGTAGGGCCTACGAGCAGTACTTC.

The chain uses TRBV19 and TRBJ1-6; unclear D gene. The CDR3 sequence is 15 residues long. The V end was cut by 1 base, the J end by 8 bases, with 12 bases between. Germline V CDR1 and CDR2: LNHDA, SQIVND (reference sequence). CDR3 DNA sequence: TGTGCCAGTAGTATAGGTTGGACCACGGATTCACCCCTCCACTTT. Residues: CASSIGWTTDSPLHF.

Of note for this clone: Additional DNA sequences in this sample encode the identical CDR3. CDR3 sequence reads: CASSGGRDTQYF. Here the CDR3 DNA reads TGTGCCAGCAGTGGGGGCCGGGATACGCAGTATTTT. The chain uses TRBV28 and TRBJ2-3; tentatively, D is TRBD1 (6 bases). CDR3 length: 12 residues. Germline loops: CDR1 MDHEN, CDR2 SYDVKM. The germline V and J ends were trimmed by 5 bases and 6 bases, with 9 bases remaining between them.

Written as DNA, the CDR3 is TGTGCCAGCAGCGTAGGAGCGGGGGGCCCCTCCTACGAGCAGTACTTC. The encoded protein is CASSVGAGGPSYEQYF. This chain links TRBV9 with TRBJ2-7; 9 nucleotides align to TRBD2. The V and J ends lost 0 bases and 0 bases, in that order; junction bases with no gene match: 4. This CDR3 spans 16 amino acids. Germline values: CDR1 SGDLS, CDR2 YYNGEE.

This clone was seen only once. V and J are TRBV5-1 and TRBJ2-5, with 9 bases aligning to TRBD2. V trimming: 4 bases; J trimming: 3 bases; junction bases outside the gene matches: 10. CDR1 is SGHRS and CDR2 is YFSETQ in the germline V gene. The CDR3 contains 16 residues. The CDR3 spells CASSPGGSGGEETQYF. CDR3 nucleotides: TGCGCCAGCAGCCCGGGAGGTAGCGGGGGCGAAGAGACCCAGTACTTC.

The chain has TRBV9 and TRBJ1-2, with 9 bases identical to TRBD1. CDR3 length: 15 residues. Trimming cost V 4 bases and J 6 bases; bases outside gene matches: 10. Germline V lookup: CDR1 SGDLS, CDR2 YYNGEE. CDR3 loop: CASSQGTGKSHGYTF. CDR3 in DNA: TGTGCCAGCAGCCAAGGGACAGGGAAGTCGCATGGCTACACCTTC.

CDR3 nucleotides: TGTGCCTGGAGTAGGAGTAGTAACGAGCAGTACTTC. Its translation is CAWSRSSNEQYF. The V call is TRBV30, the J call TRBJ2-7, with unresolved D. Germline values: CDR1 GTSNPN, CDR2 SVGIG (reference sequence). The CDR3 runs to 12 residues. Between the trimmed V and J ends, which lost 2 bases and 5 bases, there was a span of 10 bases.